This T cell receptor (beta chain) was identified during a study of cytomegalovirus exposure and HLA in healthy donors. The study's findings and limits: Presence/absence analyses rested on an assumption that sequencing depth was roughly uniform across donors. A list of 150 to 200 TCR beta chains associated with cytomegalovirus was given.

Per germline, CDR1 GTSNPN and CDR2 SVGIG (reference sequence). The CDR3 spans 14 residues. For this clone: The antigen is unknown. Mismatch with germline at one junction end may stem from a read error. The identical CDR3 is also encoded by other nucleotide sequences in the sample.

PCR employed 60 Vbeta and 13 Jbeta primers. Assay: immunoSEQ multiplex PCR; the TCRdb copy retains only in-frame clones and omits some. The profile shows under 150,000 clones, 70% to 85% of them singletons. The material sequenced was PBMCs. The receptor's source is a male donor in good health and CMV-seronegative. The chain recombines TRBV30 with TRBJ2-5; 7 bases match TRBD2. DNA of the CDR3: TGCGCCTGGATCGGGCCGGGCGGGGGAGAGACCCAGTACTTC. Encoded protein: CAWIGPGGGETQYF.